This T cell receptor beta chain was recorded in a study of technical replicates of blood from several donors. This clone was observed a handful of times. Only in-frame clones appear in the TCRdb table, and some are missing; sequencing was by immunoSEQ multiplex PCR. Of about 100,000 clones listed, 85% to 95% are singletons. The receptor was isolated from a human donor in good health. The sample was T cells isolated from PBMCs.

The CDR3: CASSFVPAADEQFF. In DNA form, the CDR3 reads TGTGCCAGCAGCTTCGTCCCAGCAGCGGATGAGCAGTTCTTC. The V call is TRBV11-3, the J call TRBJ2-1; TRBD2 is a possible D gene (5 bases). Trimming stripped 3 bases from V and 8 bases from J, with 14 bases between. The V gene's germline CDR1 is SGHNT and CDR2 YENEEA. This CDR3 has 14 residues.